This paragraph reports one T cell receptor beta chain. This entry comes from a study of cytomegalovirus exposure and HLA in healthy donors. Germline V CDR1 and CDR2: SGHAT, FQNNGV. The CDR3 contains 17 residues. V lost 4 bases and J 0 bases, leaving 17 bases between the germline ends. The PCR ran on 60 Vbeta and 13 Jbeta primers. Assay used: immunoSEQ multiplex PCR; TCRdb lists only in-frame clones, some missing. Here the sample spans some 180,000 clones, around 84% being singletons. The specimen sequenced was PBMCs. The chain joins TRBV11-2 to TRBJ2-3; D perhaps matches TRBD2 (5 bases). This clonotype was sampled from a young woman in good health and CMV-seronegative. The CDR3 here is CASSSPFQERSTDTQYF. The CDR3 DNA reads as TGTGCCAGCAGCTCTCCTTTTCAGGAGCGGAGCACAGATACGCAGTATTTT.